Shown below are 21 T cell receptor beta chains from a single sample sequenced in a study of neoadjuvant anti-PD-1 for oral cavity cancer. Assay: immunoSEQ multiplex PCR; the TCRdb copy retains only in-frame clones and omits some. The sample carries 60,000 to 75,000 clones, more than 65% recorded once. The sequencing here drew on PBMCs, taken before nivolumab (anti-PD-1) treatment. The receptors here all came from a person aged 35-79 years with oral cavity squamous cell carcinoma.

This clone came up once. V usage is TRBV11-2 and J usage is TRBJ2-1, with 12 nucleotides matching TRBD1. The V segment lost 4 bases and the J segment 10 bases; nucleotides outside the gene matches: 8. The CDR3 totals 15 residues. Germline V gene data show CDR1 as SGHAT and CDR2 as FQNNGV. The CDR3 DNA reads as TGTGCCAGCAGCTCCCTAGGGACAGGGGGCAGCGAGCAGTTCTTC. This sequence encodes CASSSLGTGGSEQFF. Variable domain in full (rest from reference TRBV11-2 and TRBJ2-1): EAGVAQSPRYKIIEKRQSVAFWCNPISGHATLYWYQQILGQGPKLLIQFQNNGVVDDSQLPKDRFSAERLKGVDSTLKIQPAKLEDSAVYLCASSSLGTGGSEQFFGPGTRLTVL.

The CDR3 spells CASRTGSGANVLTF. CDR3 coding DNA: TGTGCCAGCAGAACAGGGTCTGGGGCCAACGTCCTGACTTTC. The chain joins TRBV27 to TRBJ2-6, with D possibly TRBD1 on 6 matching bases. This CDR3 region has 14 residues. Trimming removed 6 bases from V and 1 base from J, with 7 bases in between. In germline, CDR1 is MNHEY, CDR2 SMNVEV (reference sequence).

V is TRBV7-9 and J is TRBJ1-2; possibly TRBD1 for D (5 bases). Germline assignment: CDR1 SEHNR and CDR2 FQNEAQ (reference sequence). The CDR3 spans 14 residues. The V end lost 1 base, the J end lost 8 bases, and 14 bases lay between the germline ends. CDR3 in amino acids: CASSLGGASQGYTF. The CDR3, as DNA: TGTGCCAGCAGCTTAGGAGGGGCGTCTCAGGGCTACACCTTC.

The rearrangement joins TRBV27 to TRBJ1-2; TRBD1 aligns across 7 bases. This CDR3 contains 16 residues. V shed 5 bases, J shed 3 bases, and the junction held 12 bases outside the gene matches. Germline CDR1 and CDR2: MNHEY and SMNVEV (reference sequence). CDR3 nucleotide sequence: TGTGCCAGCAGTCCGGACCTCCAGGGGGTACACTATGGCTACACCTTC. It codes for CASSPDLQGVHYGYTF.

The chain joins TRBV7-8 to TRBJ1-4; TRBD1 is a possible D gene (6 bases). From germline, CDR1 is SGHVS and CDR2 FQNEAQ. The CDR3 spans 15 residues. The ends were cut back, 5 bases at V and 4 bases at J, with 14 bases in the middle. The CDR3 nucleotides are TGTGCCAGCAGCGCCGGACAGTCATATAATGAAAAACTGTTTTTT. Translated: CASSAGQSYNEKLFF. Full variable domain (rest looked up from reference TRBV7-8 and TRBJ1-4): GAGVSQSPRYKVAKRGQDVALRCDPISGHVSLFWYQQALGQGPEFLTYFQNEAQLDKSGLPSDRFFAERPEGSVSTLKIQRTQQEDSAVYLCASSAGQSYNEKLFFGSGTQLSVL.

This clone was picked up one time. The chain uses TRBV5-6 and TRBJ1-2, with unresolved D. Germline CDR1 reads SGHDT; CDR2 reads YYEEEE. The CDR3 extends over 11 amino acids. Trimming cost V 3 bases and J 1 base, with 1 base left between them. As DNA, the CDR3 is TGTGCCAGCAGCTATAACTATGGCTACACCTTC. Its protein product is CASSYNYGYTF.

The chain recombines TRBV29-1 with TRBJ1-5; D remains ambiguous. Germline V gene sequence: CDR1 SQVTM, CDR2 ANQGSEA. V was trimmed by 1 base and J by 4 bases, leaving 8 bases between them. The CDR3 loop spans 13 amino acids. CDR3 amino acids: CSVEVSGNQPQHF. As DNA, the CDR3 is TGCAGCGTTGAAGTCTCGGGGAATCAGCCCCAGCATTTT. Looking up the rest from reference TRBV29-1 and TRBJ1-5 gives the full variable domain: SAVISQKPSRDICQRGTSLTIQCQVDSQVTMMFWYRQQPGQSLTLIATANQGSEATYESGFVIDKFPISRPNLTFSTLTVSNMSPEDSSIYLCSVEVSGNQPQHFGDGTRLSIL.

The rearrangement uses TRBV6-1 and TRBJ1-5; tentative D call: TRBD1 (5 bases). Trimming took off 1 base at V and 2 bases at J, with 21 bases between the two ends. Germline lookup yields CDR1 MNHNS and CDR2 SASEGT. The CDR3 has 19 amino acids. CDR3 residues: CASSEERTPRGFGNQPQHF. The CDR3 region has the DNA TGTGCCAGCAGTGAAGAAAGGACCCCTCGGGGGTTTGGCAATCAGCCCCAGCATTTT.

There are a few counts of this clone. The chain carries TRBV18 and TRBJ2-1, with 11 bases fitting TRBD2. The ends lost 3 bases at V and 0 bases at J; junction bases unmatched: 7. Germline CDR1 is KGHSH and CDR2 is LQKENI. The CDR3 is 18 amino acids. For the CDR3, the DNA is TGTGCCAGCTCACCTTCGGGACTAGCGGCGAGCTCCTACAATGAGCAGTTCTTC. This sequence encodes CASSPSGLAASSYNEQFF.

The chain has TRBV7-9 and TRBJ2-1; the match to TRBD2 covers 11 bases. The CDR3 runs 16 residues. The V segment lost 3 bases and the J segment 14 bases; nucleotides outside the gene matches: 15. Germline CDR1 reads SEHNR; CDR2 reads FQNEAQ (reference sequence). The chain's CDR3 is CASSFRAGTSGGGKFF. CDR3 bases: TGTGCCAGCAGCTTTCGTGCCGGGACTAGCGGAGGGGGAAAGTTCTTC.

The table lists this clone with a few counts. J is TRBJ1-6 and V is TRBV19; weak D call: TRBD1 (6 bases). V was shortened by 4 bases and J by 10 bases, with 17 bases between the two germline ends. CDR3 length: 15 residues. Germline lookup yields CDR1 LNHDA and CDR2 SQIVND (reference sequence). CDR3 nucleotides: TGTGCCAGTAGTACCCCGGGCAGGGGTGACTCACCCCTCCACTTT. Translated: CASSTPGRGDSPLHF.

The chain carries TRBV6-1 and TRBJ1-5, with no clear D. Germline V CDR1 and CDR2: MNHNS, SASEGT. V dropped 2 bases and J dropped 0 bases, with 20 bases sitting between them. The CDR3 contains 19 residues. CDR3 loop: CASSETGPEFSYSNQPQHF. In nucleotides, the CDR3 is TGTGCCAGCAGTGAAACCGGGCCAGAGTTTTCTTATAGCAATCAGCCCCAGCATTTT.

The J gene is TRBJ1-5, the V gene TRBV19; perhaps TRBD1 as D (6 bases). This CDR3 comprises 16 residues. Germline V gene data show CDR1 as LNHDA and CDR2 as SQIVND (reference sequence). V was cut by 8 bases and J by 0 bases, with 17 bases left in between. The CDR3: CASLTTGPYSNQPQHF. The CDR3 region has the DNA TGTGCCAGTCTTACTACAGGGCCCTATAGCAATCAGCCCCAGCATTTT.

The rearrangement links TRBV5-4 to TRBJ1-2; 8 bases are shared with TRBD1. After removal of 0 bases from V and 7 bases from J, the junction contained 11 bases not matched to a gene. This CDR3 is 16 amino acids long. Looked up from germline, CDR1 is SGHNT and CDR2 is YYREEE (reference sequence). The CDR3 coding sequence is TGTGCCAGCAGCTTGGAACTTCAACAGGGGGATGGTGGCTACACCTTC. It codes for CASSLELQQGDGGYTF.

This clone was seen more than once but under ten times. The CDR3 DNA reads TGTGCCAGCAGTTTAGGAGGGGTTGGGGGCACAGATACGCAGTATTTT. Its translation is CASSLGGVGGTDTQYF. This chain joins TRBV28 and TRBJ2-3; maybe TRBD2 (6 bases). The CDR3 contains 16 residues. Germline CDR1 is MDHEN and CDR2 is SYDVKM. V gave up 2 bases and J gave up 1 base, with 13 bases separating them.

CDR3 sequence (DNA): TGTGCCAGCGTTGGACGGTCCTCCTACGAGCAGTACTTC. Translated: CASVGRSSYEQYF. This chain joins TRBV6-1 and TRBJ2-7; D ambiguous. The CDR3 length is 13 residues. V dropped 8 bases and J dropped 0 bases, with 11 bases sitting between them. Per germline, CDR1 MNHNS and CDR2 SASEGT.

The chain links TRBV9 to TRBJ1-5; unclear D gene. CDR3 length: 13 amino acids. V gave up 3 bases and J gave up 7 bases, with 11 bases separating them. From germline, CDR1 is SGDLS and CDR2 YYNGEE. The CDR3 DNA sequence: TGTGCCAGCAGCGAAGGGCCGGGACAGCCCCAGCATTTT. Protein product: CASSEGPGQPQHF. The full variable domain, completed using reference TRBV9 and TRBJ1-5, is DSGVTQTPKHLITATGQRVTLRCSPRSGDLSVYWYQQSLDQGLQFLIQYYNGEERAKGNILERFSAQQFPDLHSELNLSSLELGDSALYFCASSEGPGQPQHFGDGTRLSIL.

The chain combines TRBV11-3 with TRBJ1-3; D is perhaps TRBD1 (5 bases). V gave up 9 bases and J gave up 6 bases, with 15 bases separating them. The V gene's germline CDR1 is SGHNT and CDR2 YENEEA. The CDR3 is 13 residues long. The CDR3 DNA sequence: TGTGCCAGGACAGTTTTTGTTTTAAACACCATATATTTT. Its translation is CARTVFVLNTIYF.

This chain joins TRBV19 and TRBJ1-6; D possibly corresponds to TRBD1 (5 bases). Germline V gives CDR1 LNHDA, CDR2 SQIVND (reference sequence). Between the trimmed V and J ends, which lost 5 bases and 6 bases, there was a span of 14 bases. The CDR3 consists of 15 residues. CDR3 sequence: CASSHQGSFNSPLHF. Here the CDR3 DNA reads TGTGCCAGTAGTCATCAGGGATCTTTTAATTCACCCCTCCACTTT. The full variable domain, rest sourced from reference TRBV19 and TRBJ1-6, is DGGITQSPKYLFRKEGQNVTLSCEQNLNHDAMYWYRQDPGQGLRLIYYSQIVNDFQKGDIAEGYSVSREKKESFPLTVTSAQKNPTAFYLCASSHQGSFNSPLHFGNGTRLTVT.

The chain employs TRBV5-6 and TRBJ1-4; a weak D match, TRBD1 (5 bases). Germline CDR1 SGHDT, CDR2 YYEEEE. V lost 3 bases to trimming and J lost 3 bases, with 9 bases between them. The CDR3 contains 14 residues. Here the CDR3 reads CASSSLTANEKLFF. DNA of the CDR3: TGTGCCAGCAGCTCTCTGACAGCTAATGAAAAACTGTTTTTT.

The chain carries TRBV5-5 and TRBJ1-1, with D maybe TRBD1 (6 bases). Germline V gene lookup returns CDR1 SGHKS and CDR2 YYEKEE (reference sequence). The V end lost 4 bases, the J end lost 1 base, and 11 bases lay between the germline ends. The CDR3 totals 14 residues. The CDR3 DNA sequence: TGTGCCAGCAGCCTAGTGGGACAGAACACTGAAGCTTTCTTT. Amino acid sequence: CASSLVGQNTEAFF. Full variable domain (remainder filled in from reference TRBV5-5 and TRBJ1-1): DAGVTQSPTHLIKTRGQQVTLRCSPISGHKSVSWYQQVLGQGPQFIFQYYEKEERGRGNFPDRFSARQFPNYSSELNVNALLLGDSALYLCASSLVGQNTEAFFGQGTRLTVV.